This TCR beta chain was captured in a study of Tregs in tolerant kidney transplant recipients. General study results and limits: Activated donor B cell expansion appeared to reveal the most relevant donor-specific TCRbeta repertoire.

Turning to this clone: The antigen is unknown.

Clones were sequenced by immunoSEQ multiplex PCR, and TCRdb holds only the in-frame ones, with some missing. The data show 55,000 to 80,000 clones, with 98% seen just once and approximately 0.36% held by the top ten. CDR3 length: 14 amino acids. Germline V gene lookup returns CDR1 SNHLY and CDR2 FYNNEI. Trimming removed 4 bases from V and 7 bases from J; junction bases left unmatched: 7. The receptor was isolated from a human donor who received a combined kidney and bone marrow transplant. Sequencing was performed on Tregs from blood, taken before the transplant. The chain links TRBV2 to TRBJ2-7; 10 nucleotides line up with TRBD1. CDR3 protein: CASSGGQGRREQYF. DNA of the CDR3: TGTGCCAGCAGTGGGGGACAGGGGAGGAGAGAGCAGTACTTC.